The clone carrying this T cell receptor (beta chain) was counted between two and nine times. Its antigen is currently unknown. The data originate from a study of identical twins. Overall study results and limits: Memory repertoires lacked the insertion deficit that abundant cord blood beta clonotypes showed.

MiXCR was run by TCRdb on the 5' RACE reads, yielding one entry per CDR3 protein. Found here are about 720,000 distinct CDR3 sequences, 18% of them singletons; the top ten hold about 12%. This same sample was also taken into another study, of T cells expressing NK-cell markers.

Specimen: PBMCs. This receptor was obtained from a woman between 18 and 29 years old in good health.

The CDR3, as DNA: TGCGCCAGCAGCTTGGGGGACAGCACCTACGAGCAGTACTTC. It specifies CASSLGDSTYEQYF. V and J are TRBV5-1 and TRBJ2-7; 7 positions agree with TRBD1. The CDR3 has 14 amino acids. Germline V CDR1 and CDR2: SGHRS, YFSETQ. The V and J ends lost 0 bases and 2 bases, in that order; junction bases with no gene match: 2.